This TCR beta chain was captured in a study of blood T cell repertoires in COVID-19. Across the whole study: Some COVID-19 samples were acute and others convalescent; all came from the United States, Italy and Spain.

Sequencing was performed with immunoSEQ multiplex PCR; in TCRdb, only in-frame clones are kept and a portion is missing. The sample lists 130,000 to 150,000 clones; approximately 80% were seen once. Germline values: CDR1 MNHEY, CDR2 SVGEGT. The CDR3 runs to 13 residues. V trimming: 5 bases; J trimming: 3 bases; junction bases outside the gene matches: 3. The chain couples TRBV6-2 or TRBV6-3 to TRBJ1-1; 7 bases are a match to TRBD1. The clonotype comes from a woman in her thirties or forties with active or convalescent COVID-19. Sequencing used peripheral blood. As DNA, the CDR3 is TGTGCCAGCAGTATGACAGGGTACACTGAAGCTTTCTTT. Translated: CASSMTGYTEAFF.